The rows below give T cell receptor beta chains drawn from one sample of a study of shared clonotypes between healthy human individuals. Sequencing used immunoSEQ multiplex PCR; TCRdb keeps in-frame clones, though not all of them. The sample has about 2.2 million clones, 80% to 95% seen once; the top ten hold about 1.6%. The sequenced sample was naive CD8+ T cells from PBMCs. Receptors were obtained from a man between 18 and 35 years old in good health. Some clones in this sample may be carry-over from other donors' samples. Each CDR3 is given without its conserved first and last residue. Fields, in order: V gene, J gene, CDR3 protein.

TRBV28	TRBJ2-1	ASSPILAGGTQF
TRBV10-3	TRBJ1-4	AISDPWGTDNEKLF
TRBV6-5	TRBJ1-1	ASTRDRMNTEAF
TRBV7-9	TRBJ1-5	ASSSRGQNQPQH
TRBV7-9	TRBJ1-1	ASSSPTVRAF
TRBV4-3	TRBJ2-1	ASSPGLATRNEQF
TRBV4-1	TRBJ1-2	ASSQGTSNYGYT
TRBV4-1	TRBJ1-2	ASSQEGGRPSYGYT
TRBV5-4	TRBJ2-3	ASSLGSDTQY
TRBV27	TRBJ2-7	ASSEGTGGYEQY
TRBV28	TRBJ2-3	ASSLFGTGATDTQY
TRBV27	TRBJ1-5	ASTKTGSNQPQH
TRBV27	TRBJ2-7	ASSPISSYEQY
TRBV29-1	TRBJ2-3	SVARLVLGSDTQY
TRBV27	TRBJ2-7	ASIFFRTSGGYEQY
TRBV28	TRBJ1-5	ASRDRDRAAQPQH
TRBV7-9	TRBJ2-7	ASSPPQVGQY
TRBV6-5	TRBJ1-2	ASSPSGIGGYT
TRBV19	TRBJ1-5	ASSIVVGGQGLWPGNQPQH
TRBV5-4	TRBJ1-2	ASSANYGYT
TRBV18	TRBJ2-1	ASSRTGTSIYNEQF
TRBV28	TRBJ2-7	AHRPAGVYEQY
TRBV19	TRBJ2-7	ASSPGQRYEQY
TRBV7-2	TRBJ2-3	ASSLQGKYAQY
TRBV7-9	TRBJ2-6	ASSFGWDREALGANVLT
TRBV27	TRBJ1-2	ASSFTGQIYGYT
TRBV11-2	TRBJ1-5	ASSPGGQPQH
TRBV7-9	TRBJ1-1	ASSLADVLAF
TRBV19	TRBJ2-2	ASSIGILTGELF
TRBV7-8	TRBJ2-5	ASSPKPGQGKETQY
TRBV9	TRBJ2-7	ASSASGTQGPYEQY
TRBV9	TRBJ1-2	ASSTWTEANYGYT
TRBV4-1	TRBJ2-1	ASSHPGLAGTNEQF
TRBV11-2	TRBJ1-2	ASSAHGDYGYT
TRBV5-5	TRBJ2-1	ASSFGDNEQF
TRBV19	TRBJ1-5	ASGIDQETQPQH
TRBV11-2	TRBJ2-5	ASSRNRLAGETQY
TRBV18	TRBJ2-7	ASSPGEVNPTYEQY
TRBV27	TRBJ2-1	ASSFTAVAGPPNEQF
TRBV27	TRBJ2-2	ASSLRTGGPGELF
TRBV6-6	TRBJ1-1	ASSRESNTEAF
TRBV4-1	TRBJ2-7	ASSQVSRAYEQY
TRBV30	TRBJ2-7	ALYRDRGVNEQY
TRBV9	TRBJ2-7	ASSVNRLAEKYEQY
TRBV11-2	TRBJ2-7	ASSLEPLAEGLYEQY
TRBV28	TRBJ2-7	ASSSGSGFSYEQY
TRBV30	TRBJ1-4	ARDGTDGEKLF
TRBV7-3	TRBJ2-1	ASSSARRGSTYEQF
TRBV7-3	TRBJ2-1	ASSLGGSYNEQF
TRBV5-4	TRBJ2-7	ASKLSGSAYEQY
TRBV7-3	TRBJ2-1	ASSTDVGNEQF
TRBV4-3	TRBJ2-7	ASSQSRGGGHEQY